This entry concerns a single T cell receptor beta chain. Its specificity is unknown. The data were obtained in a study of T cell responses to AZD1222 COVID-19 vaccine. General study results and limits: Unmutated variant regions reportedly attract nearly half of all spike-specific TCRs.

CDR1 is MNHEY and CDR2 is SVGAGI in the germline V gene. V was shortened by 2 bases and J by 4 bases, with 12 bases between the two germline ends. This CDR3 spans 14 amino acids. The protocol was immunoSEQ multiplex PCR, while the TCRdb copy is restricted to in-frame clones and leaves out a portion. This table holds 55,000 to 80,000 clones, over 70% found once. This sequence joins TRBV6-5 and TRBJ2-7; D is tentatively TRBD1 or TRBD2 (5 bases each). This specimen was peripheral blood, taken on day 0 of AZD1222 vaccination. This TCR was recovered from an adult in good health. CDR3 DNA sequence: TGTGCCAGCAGTTACGCTCCAGGGAGATACGAGCAGTACTTC. This codes for CASSYAPGRYEQYF.